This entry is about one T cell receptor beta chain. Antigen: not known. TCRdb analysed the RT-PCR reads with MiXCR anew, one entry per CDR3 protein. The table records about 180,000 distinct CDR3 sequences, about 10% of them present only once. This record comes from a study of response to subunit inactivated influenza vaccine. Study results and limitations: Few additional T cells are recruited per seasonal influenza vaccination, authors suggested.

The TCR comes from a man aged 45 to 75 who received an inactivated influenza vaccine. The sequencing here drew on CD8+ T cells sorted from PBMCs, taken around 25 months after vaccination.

CDR3 coding DNA: TGTGCCAGCAGTCGTAACAGGGGGTTGGGGGAGACCCAGTACTTC. It codes for CASSRNRGLGETQYF. The chain joins TRBV27 to TRBJ2-5, with TRBD1 matching over 8 bases. Germline lookup yields CDR1 MNHEY and CDR2 SMNVEV (reference sequence). V gave up 5 bases and J gave up 5 bases; unmatched junction bases: 10. The CDR3 is 15 residues long.